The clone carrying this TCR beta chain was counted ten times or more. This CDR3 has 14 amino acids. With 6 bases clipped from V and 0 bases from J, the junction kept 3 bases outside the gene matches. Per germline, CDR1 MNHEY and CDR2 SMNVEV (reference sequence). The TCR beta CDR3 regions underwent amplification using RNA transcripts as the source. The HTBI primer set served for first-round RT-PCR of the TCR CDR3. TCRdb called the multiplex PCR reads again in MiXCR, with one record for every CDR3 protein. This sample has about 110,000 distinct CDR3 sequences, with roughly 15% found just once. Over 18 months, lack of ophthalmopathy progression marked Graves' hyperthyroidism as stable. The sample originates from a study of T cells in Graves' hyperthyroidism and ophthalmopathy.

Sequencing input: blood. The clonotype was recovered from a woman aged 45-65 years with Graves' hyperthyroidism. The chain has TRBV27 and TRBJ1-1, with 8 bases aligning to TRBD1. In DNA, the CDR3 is TGTGCCAGCAGGACAGGGGCCCTGAACACTGAAGCTTTCTTT. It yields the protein CASRTGALNTEAFF.